This T cell receptor beta chain comes out of a study of regulatory T cells in long-lasting Graves disease. The time point here: persistent/refractory GD, antithyroid drugs over 5 years with positive TRAb. The TCR library was made from RNA extracted from PBMCs. Germline CDR1 is SGHRS and CDR2 is YFSETQ. Trimming removed 1 base from V and 4 bases from J; junction bases left unmatched: 5. The CDR3 totals 14 residues. Relying on iRepertoire HTBI primers and Arm-PCR of CDR3 regions, the team built TCR beta libraries. TCRdb ran MiXCR on the multiplex PCR reads and lists one entry per CDR3 protein. The sample includes hundreds of thousands of distinct CDR3 sequences, around 20% of them seen just once.

This chain joins TRBV5-1 and TRBJ2-7; 7 bases agree with TRBD2. This TCR was recovered from a female donor with Graves disease. The material sequenced was peripheral blood mononuclear cells (PBMCs), taken when the disease was refractory, from a patient treated with antithyroid drugs. CDR3 sequence reads: CASSLSGAGYEQYF. CDR3 DNA sequence: TGCGCCAGCAGCTTGAGCGGGGCAGGGTACGAGCAGTACTTC.